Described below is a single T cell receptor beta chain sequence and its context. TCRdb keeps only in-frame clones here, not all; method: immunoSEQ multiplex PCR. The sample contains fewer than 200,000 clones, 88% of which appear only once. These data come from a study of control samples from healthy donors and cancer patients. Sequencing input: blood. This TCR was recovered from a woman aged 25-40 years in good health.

CDR3 bases: TGTGCCAGCAGCTTACTAGCGGGAGGGAACGAGCAGTACTTC. As protein: CASSLLAGGNEQYF. The chain employs TRBV5-4 and TRBJ2-7; TRBD2 aligns across 13 bases. V lost 2 bases and J lost 5; bases outside the gene matches: 1. The CDR3 runs 14 residues. Germline CDR1 reads SGHNT; CDR2 reads YYREEE (reference sequence).